Following are 21 T cell receptor beta chains from one sample sequenced in a study of a mutant IDH1 vaccine in newly diagnosed glioma. What these receptors recognize is not known. Sequencing was performed with immunoSEQ multiplex PCR; in TCRdb, only in-frame clones are kept and a portion is missing. The profile covers 60,000 to 65,000 clones, with less than 90% appearing a single time and 3.5% to 4% taken by the ten largest. Regarding time point: week 47, end of study. It was 300 ug of mutant IDH1 20-mer peptide that made up each vaccine dose, given with topical imiquimod. The sequencing here drew on PBMCs, taken from a glioma patient whose treatment included an IDH1 peptide vaccine. These receptors all come from a man younger than 40 with glioma.

The genes are TRBV5-4 and TRBJ2-1, with D perhaps TRBD2 (5 bases). The CDR3 contains 15 residues. Per the germline V gene, CDR1 is SGHNT and CDR2 is YYREEE (reference sequence). Trimming shortened V by 4 bases and J by 6 bases, and 17 bases separated the two germline ends. CDR3 nucleotides: TGTGCCAGCAGCACTAGAATAGCTGTAACCAATGAGCAGTTCTTC. Translating it yields CASSTRIAVTNEQFF.

The CDR3 sequence: CASSVAGNNEKLFF. In DNA form, the CDR3 reads TGTGCCAGCAGCGTAGCGGGGAATAATGAAAAACTGTTTTTT. This chain connects TRBV9 to TRBJ1-4; D gene ambiguous. Trimming took off 0 bases at V and 4 bases at J, with 7 bases between the two ends. The CDR3 covers 14 residues. Germline assignment: CDR1 SGDLS and CDR2 YYNGEE.

V gene TRBV6-5 combines with J gene TRBJ1-1; no firm D call. Trimming stripped 0 bases from V and 0 bases from J, with 8 bases between. This CDR3 contains 15 residues. Germline values: CDR1 MNHEY, CDR2 SVGAGI. The CDR3 coding sequence is TGTGCCAGCAGTTACTCGAGAAACATGAACACTGAAGCTTTCTTT. Amino acid sequence: CASSYSRNMNTEAFF.

The rearrangement uses TRBV19 and TRBJ1-2, with D unresolved. Trimming cost V 3 bases and J 1 base, with 0 bases left between them. Looked up from germline, CDR1 is LNHDA and CDR2 is SQIVND (reference sequence). The CDR3 totals 11 residues. CDR3 sequence reads: CASSINYGYTF. In DNA form, the CDR3 reads TGTGCCAGTAGTATTAACTATGGCTACACCTTC.

V and J are TRBV4-1 and TRBJ1-3, with 9 positions matching TRBD1. The CDR3 contains 15 residues. The germline gives CDR1 MGHRA, CDR2 YSYEKL. Trimming at V came to 3 bases and at J to 6 bases, leaving 6 bases not matched to a gene. The CDR3 is CASSQLGQGKNTIYF. The CDR3 region has the DNA TGCGCCAGCAGCCAGCTGGGACAGGGAAAAAACACCATATATTTT.

The rearrangement links TRBV11-2 to TRBJ1-6, with 7 positions matching TRBD1. J was trimmed by 11 bases and V by 3 bases; bases with no gene match: 13. The CDR3 loop spans 16 amino acids. Per germline, CDR1 SGHAT and CDR2 FQNNGV. The chain's CDR3 is CASSFLGDSQIPPLHF. The CDR3, as DNA: TGTGCCAGCAGCTTTTTGGGGGACAGCCAAATTCCACCCCTCCACTTT.

The chain employs TRBV7-2 and TRBJ1-2; possible D gene TRBD1, 6 bases. CDR1 SGHTA and CDR2 FQGNSA come from the germline V gene. The germline V and J ends were trimmed by 5 bases and 3 bases, with 19 bases remaining between them. The CDR3 is made up of 16 amino acids. The CDR3 sequence: CASSPLPRQDYYGYTF. The DNA of the CDR3 is TGTGCCAGCAGCCCCCTACCGCGACAGGACTACTATGGCTACACCTTC.

The sample holds one count of this clone. This sequence joins TRBV5-1 and TRBJ1-4; 10 bases agree with TRBD1. Germline V CDR1 and CDR2: SGHRS, YFSETQ. Trimming took 6 bases from V and 7 from J; bases not matched to a gene: 9. This CDR3 has 15 amino acids. The CDR3 DNA reads as TGCGCCAGCAAATCGGGGGACAGGGGATCTGAAAAACTGTTTTTT. Protein product: CASKSGDRGSEKLFF.

This chain uses TRBV4-1 with TRBJ1-3; possible D gene TRBD1, 5 bases. Germline V gives CDR1 MGHRA, CDR2 YSYEKL. The CDR3 extends over 15 amino acids. Trimming took off 1 base at V and 4 bases at J, with 11 bases between the two ends. CDR3 bases: TGCGCCAGCAGCCAAGTAGCGACAGTGGGAAACACCATATATTTT. Translating it yields CASSQVATVGNTIYF.

This clone was counted a few times. This sequence joins TRBV19 and TRBJ1-1; D ambiguous. The CDR3 extends over 13 amino acids. V lost 9 bases, J lost 10 bases, and 21 bases lay in between. Germline V gene sequence: CDR1 LNHDA, CDR2 SQIVND (reference sequence). CDR3 coding DNA: TGTGCCAGCTCTCCCGCCCCGTCCTTCGGAGCTTTCTTT. Protein sequence: CASSPAPSFGAFF.

V is TRBV5-1 and J is TRBJ2-7; 9 nucleotides match TRBD2. CDR3 length: 17 amino acids. Germline lookup yields CDR1 SGHRS and CDR2 YFSETQ. V was pared by 2 bases and J by 0 bases, with 9 bases of the junction left unmatched. The CDR3 DNA is TGCGCCAGCAGCTTAACAGCGGGGGGCCGGAGCTCCTACGAGCAGTACTTC. Amino acids: CASSLTAGGRSSYEQYF. Full variable domain (remainder filled in from reference TRBV5-1 and TRBJ2-7): KAGVTQTPRYLIKTRGQQVTLSCSPISGHRSVSWYQQTPGQGLQFLFEYFSETQRNKGNFPGRFSGRQFSNSRSEMNVSTLELGDSALYLCASSLTAGGRSSYEQYFGPGTRLTVT.

This chain connects TRBV10-1 to TRBJ1-1, with 7 bases matching TRBD1. The CDR3 covers 12 residues. Germline V gene data show CDR1 as WNHNN and CDR2 as SYGVQD (reference sequence). The trim removed 3 bases at V and 9 bases at J, leaving 4 bases unmatched. CDR3 DNA: TGCGCCAGCAGTGACCTACAGGGGCAAGCTTTCTTT. It specifies CASSDLQGQAFF.

The V call is TRBV10-1, the J call TRBJ2-3; 10 bases map to TRBD1. The CDR3 totals 15 residues. V shed 3 bases and J 7 bases; nucleotides not matched to a gene: 7. In germline, CDR1 is WNHNN, CDR2 SYGVQD (reference sequence). The CDR3 DNA reads TGCGCCAGCAGTGACCCGACAGGGGGCTGGAATACGCAGTATTTT. Encoded protein: CASSDPTGGWNTQYF.

The V gene is TRBV28, the J gene TRBJ1-2; perhaps TRBD1 as D (5 bases). The CDR3 has 16 amino acids. CDR1 is MDHEN and CDR2 is SYDVKM in the germline V gene. V was clipped by 1 base and J by 4 bases, with 16 bases between them. Here the CDR3 reads CASSLFRQGKSYGYTF. The CDR3 nucleotides read TGTGCCAGCAGTTTATTCCGGCAGGGCAAGAGCTATGGCTACACCTTC.

The table lists this clone with a count of one. This sequence joins TRBV6-1 and TRBJ2-3, with TRBD1 matching 11 bases. The V gene end was trimmed by 7 bases and the J gene end by 4 bases; junction bases not matched to a gene: 7. Germline V lookup: CDR1 MNHNS, CDR2 SASEGT. The CDR3 runs to 15 residues. CDR3 residues: CASNIEGQGADTQYF. As DNA, the CDR3 is TGTGCCAGCAATATAGAGGGACAGGGGGCAGATACGCAGTATTTT.

The table lists this clone with a few counts. The chain links TRBV29-1 to TRBJ1-1; D is unresolved. Germline loops: CDR1 SQVTM, CDR2 ANQGSEA. Trimming took off 6 bases at V and 4 bases at J, with 15 bases between the two ends. This CDR3 spans 13 amino acids. CDR3 DNA: TGCAGCGTCGGAGATGCCGAGGGCACTGAAGCTTTCTTT. Protein product: CSVGDAEGTEAFF.

The CDR3 here is CASSSSPENTEAFF. The CDR3 DNA reads TGTGCCAGCTCATCAAGTCCAGAGAACACTGAAGCTTTCTTT. The rearrangement joins TRBV18 to TRBJ1-1; D unclear. This CDR3 is 14 amino acids long. Trimming left V 5 bases short and J 1 base short, with 11 bases between. Germline loops: CDR1 KGHSH, CDR2 LQKENI.

This clone has only a few counts. The V call is TRBV7-9, the J call TRBJ1-5, with a weak D call TRBD1 (5 bases). CDR3 length equals 14 residues. In germline, CDR1 is SEHNR, CDR2 FQNEAQ (reference sequence). The V end lost 2 bases, the J end lost 6 bases, and 11 bases lay between the germline ends. CDR3 protein: CASSLKGDAQPQHF. CDR3 nucleotides: TGTGCCAGCAGCTTAAAAGGGGATGCTCAGCCCCAGCATTTT.

The gene calls are TRBV25-1 and TRBJ1-1; 7 bases agree with TRBD1. V lost 2 bases and J lost 2; bases outside the gene matches: 8. The CDR3 runs 16 residues. In germline, CDR1 is MGHDK, CDR2 SYGVNS. The CDR3 nucleotides are TGTGCCAGCAGTGAAAGGGGGAGGGGGCTCAACACTGAAGCTTTCTTT. Translating gives CASSERGRGLNTEAFF.

The gene calls are TRBV7-9 and TRBJ1-3; D is unclear. Per the germline V gene, CDR1 is SEHNR and CDR2 is FQNEAQ (reference sequence). V was pared by 3 bases and J by 3 bases, with 6 bases between. The CDR3 is made up of 13 amino acids. The CDR3 loop is CASSFIVGNTIYF. The CDR3 DNA is TGTGCCAGCAGCTTTATTGTTGGAAACACCATATATTTT.

CDR3 sequence reads: CASSSGGGGETQYF. The CDR3 DNA reads TGTGCCAGCAGCTCAGGAGGGGGCGGGGAGACCCAGTACTTC. V and J are TRBV7-9 and TRBJ2-5; D possibly corresponds to TRBD1 (7 bases). V was shortened by 4 bases and J by 5 bases, with 14 bases between the two germline ends. This CDR3 is 14 amino acids long. Germline CDR1 reads SEHNR; CDR2 reads FQNEAQ (reference sequence).